This T cell receptor beta chain comes out of a study of blood T cell repertoires in COVID-19. Whole-study context: From T cells, B-cell-depleted T cells, or PBMCs came the material, which was cDNA or gDNA.

The germline CDR1 and CDR2 sequences are SGHRS and YFSETQ. V lost 4 bases and J lost 5; bases outside the gene matches: 10. The CDR3 consists of 15 residues. In the study's own analysis: Amplification with reference gene primers provided the estimates of nucleated cell counts. Only in-frame clones appear in the TCRdb table, and some are missing; sequencing was by immunoSEQ multiplex PCR. V and J calls and clone size are those listed in that table; D and trimming were worked out from the DNA. The sample has about 400,000 clones, approximately 91% seen once. Across 20 to 25 US areas, participants ranged in age from roughly 18 to 95 years.

Sequencing was done on a sample of PBMCs or T cells enriched from blood (not recorded which). The rearrangement joins TRBV5-1 to TRBJ2-5; 8 nucleotides agree with TRBD2. The source of this sequence is a woman aged 40 to 55 with acute COVID-19. CDR3 amino acids: CASSQNGGGEETQYF. The CDR3 nucleotides are TGCGCCAGCAGCCAGAACGGGGGGGGCGAGGAGACCCAGTACTTC.